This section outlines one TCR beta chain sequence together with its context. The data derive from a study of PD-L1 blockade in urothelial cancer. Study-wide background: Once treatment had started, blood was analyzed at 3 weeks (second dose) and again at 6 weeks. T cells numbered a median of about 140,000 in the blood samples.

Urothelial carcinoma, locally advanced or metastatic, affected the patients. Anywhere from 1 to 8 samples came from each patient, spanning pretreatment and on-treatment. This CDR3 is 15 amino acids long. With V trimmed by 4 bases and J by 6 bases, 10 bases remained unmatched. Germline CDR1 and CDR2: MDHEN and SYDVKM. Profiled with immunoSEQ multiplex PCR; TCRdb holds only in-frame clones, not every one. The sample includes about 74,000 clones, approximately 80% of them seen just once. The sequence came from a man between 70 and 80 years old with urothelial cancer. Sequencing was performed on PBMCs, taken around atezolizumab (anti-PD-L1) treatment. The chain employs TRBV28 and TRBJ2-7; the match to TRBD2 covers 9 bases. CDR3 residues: CASSYTVAGALEQYF. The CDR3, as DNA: TGTGCCAGCAGTTATACCGTAGCGGGAGCGCTCGAGCAGTACTTC.